These 21 T cell receptor beta chains originate from one sample sequenced in a study of cytomegalovirus exposure and HLA in healthy donors (dated by TCRdb to the late 2010s). Library preparation employed the immunoSEQ multiplex PCR assay. For the multiplex PCR, a mixture combining 60 forward primers for TCR Vbeta segments and 13 reverse primers for TCR Jbeta segments was used. Entries here come from immuneACCESS through TCRdb and include only in-frame sequences with V and J called. Some clones fail to appear in such tables; in the studies checked, an unresolved V gene covers under half of the shortfall, and the cause of the remainder is unknown. The table for this sample lists about 120,000 clones; roughly 80% of them were counted only once. Approximately 0.22% of the sample is held by the ten biggest clonotypes. The source material was PBMCs. These receptors were obtained from a man aged 50 to 60 in good health and CMV-seronegative.

This clone came up a few times. The genes are TRBV7-3 and TRBJ1-1; 10 bases align to TRBD1. V shed 6 bases, J shed 0 bases, and the junction held 4 bases outside the gene matches. Germline CDR1 SGHTA, CDR2 FQGTGA. This CDR3 is built from 15 residues. The DNA of the CDR3 is TGTGCCAGCAGTCCGGGACAGGGGATGAACACTGAAGCTTTCTTT. This sequence encodes CASSPGQGMNTEAFF.

The chain couples TRBV2 to TRBJ1-6; D remains unclear. CDR1 is SNHLY, CDR2 FYNNEI, per germline. The CDR3 loop spans 16 amino acids. V lost 4 bases to trimming and J lost 7 bases, with 17 bases between them. CDR3 in DNA: TGTGCCAGCAGTGTGTCGTCAGACAATTCAAATTCACCCCTCCACTTT. Translated, it gives CASSVSSDNSNSPLHF.

J is TRBJ2-3 and V is TRBV5-8; 8 bases agree with TRBD1. CDR1 and CDR2 from the germline V gene are SGHTS and YDEGEE. Unmatched junction bases numbered 3, after V lost 0 bases and J lost 3 bases. This CDR3 comprises 15 residues. The CDR3 DNA is TGTGCCAGCAGCTTGGAGACAGGGGCTACAGATACGCAGTATTTT. This encodes CASSLETGATDTQYF.

CDR3 in amino acids: CASSQDQAGVRYF. In nucleotides, the CDR3 is TGCGCCAGCAGCCAAGATCAAGCGGGAGTACGGTATTTT. The chain has TRBV4-3 and TRBJ2-3, with TRBD2 identical over 8 bases. Unmatched junction bases numbered 7, after V lost 0 bases and J lost 14 bases. The CDR3 loop spans 13 amino acids. The germline V gene has CDR1 LGHNA and CDR2 YSLEER.

The chain uses TRBV19 and TRBJ1-3; tentative D call: TRBD1 (6 bases). This CDR3 contains 14 residues. V dropped 5 bases and J dropped 2 bases, with 10 bases sitting between them. Germline-derived CDR1 and CDR2 are LNHDA and SQIVND (reference sequence). CDR3: CASSSGDPGNTIYF. The DNA of the CDR3 is TGTGCCAGTAGTTCAGGGGACCCTGGAAACACCATATATTTT.

This CDR3 is CAISDEVNTEAFF. DNA of the CDR3: TGTGCCATCAGTGATGAGGTGAACACTGAAGCTTTCTTT. The chain carries TRBV10-3 and TRBJ1-1; no reliable D call. Looked up from germline, CDR1 is ENHRY and CDR2 is SYGVKD. The V end lost 3 bases, the J end lost 0 bases, and 5 bases lay between the germline ends. This CDR3 contains 13 residues.

V gene TRBV11-3 combines with J gene TRBJ2-2, with 9 bases identical to TRBD2. Trimming removed 2 bases from V and 5 bases from J; junction bases left unmatched: 6. Germline V gene sequence: CDR1 SGHNT, CDR2 YENEEA. The CDR3 extends over 16 amino acids. CDR3 DNA sequence: TGTGCCAGCAGCTTACCGGCGGGAGGGGGGACCGGGGAGCTGTTTTTT. Amino acid sequence: CASSLPAGGGTGELFF.

This sequence joins TRBV12-5 and TRBJ2-3; 8 nucleotides agree with TRBD1. This CDR3 is built from 17 residues. After removal of 5 bases from V and 3 bases from J, the junction contained 13 bases not matched to a gene. In germline, CDR1 is LGHNT, CDR2 FRNRAP. The CDR3 spells CASGPSGTGLLTDTQYF. Here the CDR3 DNA reads TGTGCTAGTGGTCCCTCCGGGACAGGTTTGTTAACAGATACGCAGTATTTT.

The chain joins TRBV4-3 to TRBJ2-4, with 10 bases identical to TRBD1. This CDR3 has 14 residues. Losses at the gene ends were 1 base for V and 6 bases for J; bases not matched to a gene: 0. Germline V gene data show CDR1 as LGHNA and CDR2 as YSLEER. CDR3 sequence reads: CASSQGQGANIQYF. The DNA of the CDR3 is TGCGCCAGCAGCCAAGGACAGGGGGCAAACATTCAGTACTTC.

Only a few counts were recorded for this clone. This chain joins TRBV12-5 and TRBJ2-4; 7 bases agree with TRBD1. The V gene end was trimmed by 7 bases and the J gene end by 3 bases; junction bases not matched to a gene: 6. This CDR3 is built from 14 residues. Germline values: CDR1 LGHNT, CDR2 FRNRAP. In nucleotides, the CDR3 is TGTGCTAGTGCCCGACAGGGCTTCAAAAACATTCAGTACTTC. It codes for CASARQGFKNIQYF.

About this clone itself: One end of the junction fails to match germline, which may point to a read error. This sequence joins TRBV7-9 and TRBJ1-2; the D gene is possibly TRBD1 (5 bases). The CDR3 has 14 amino acids. Germline lookup yields CDR1 SEHNR and CDR2 FQNEAQ (reference sequence). As DNA, the CDR3 is TGTGCCAGCAGCTTATCAGGGCCTAACTATGGCTACCCCTTC. Its protein is CASSLSGPNYGYPF.

This clone is a singleton in its sample. The CDR3 loop reads CASLKTRVPLFF. The DNA of the CDR3 is TGCGCCAGCCTTAAGACCCGGGTCCCATTATTCTTT. The chain links TRBV4-3 to TRBJ1-1; D is uncertain. The CDR3 sequence is 12 residues long. Looked up from germline, CDR1 is LGHNA and CDR2 is YSLEER. The ends were cut back, 8 bases at V and 14 bases at J, with 21 bases in the middle.

V gene TRBV28 combines with J gene TRBJ1-2; weak D call: TRBD1 (6 bases). V gave up 4 bases and J gave up 6 bases, with 15 bases separating them. There are 14 residues in the CDR3. Germline V lookup: CDR1 MDHEN, CDR2 SYDVKM. Written as DNA, the CDR3 is TGTGCCAGCAGTTCGGTGGGGGCTTTCCATGGCTACACCTTC. Protein product: CASSSVGAFHGYTF.

The V call is TRBV7-2, the J call TRBJ2-3, with D maybe TRBD1 (6 bases). The CDR3 has 15 amino acids. Trimming left V 1 base short and J 5 bases short, with 13 bases between. Germline V gene data show CDR1 as SGHTA and CDR2 as FQGNSA. CDR3 bases: TGTGCCAGCAGCTTAGGCCAGGGGAAGGGAGATACGCAGTATTTT. This sequence encodes CASSLGQGKGDTQYF. Supplemented by reference TRBV7-2 and TRBJ2-3, the full variable domain reads GAGVSQSPSNKVTEKGKDVELRCDPISGHTALYWYRQSLGQGLEFLIYFQGNSAPDKSGLPSDRFSAERTGGSVSTLTIQRTQQEDSAVYLCASSLGQGKGDTQYFGPGTRLTVL.

This clone was seen more than once but under ten times. The chain couples TRBV11-2 to TRBJ2-5, with D tentatively TRBD2 (5 bases). Germline values: CDR1 SGHAT, CDR2 FQNNGV. This CDR3 is built from 14 residues. Between the trimmed V and J ends, which lost 6 bases and 5 bases, there was a span of 16 bases. The CDR3 nucleotides read TGTGCCAGCAGTTTGAACGGGGTTACCGAGACCCAGTACTTC. Translated, it gives CASSLNGVTETQYF.

The gene calls are TRBV7-3 and TRBJ2-7; 9 nucleotides match TRBD1. V was pared by 0 bases and J by 7 bases, with 10 bases of the junction left unmatched. Germline values: CDR1 SGHTA, CDR2 FQGTGA. The CDR3 has 16 residues. CDR3 amino acids: CASSLTLGTGLGEQYF. CDR3 DNA sequence: TGTGCCAGCAGCTTAACGTTGGGGACAGGGCTTGGAGAGCAGTACTTC.

V is TRBV28 and J is TRBJ1-2, with D uncertain. V was clipped by 3 bases and J by 4 bases, with 12 bases between them. CDR1 and CDR2 from the germline V gene are MDHEN and SYDVKM. The CDR3 consists of 14 residues. This chain's CDR3 is CASSFVSGSYGYTF. DNA of the CDR3: TGTGCCAGCAGTTTTGTATCTGGGAGCTATGGCTACACCTTC.

This chain uses TRBV28 with TRBJ1-1; the D is unclear. Trimming left V 5 bases short and J 8 bases short, with 12 bases between. The CDR3 totals 12 residues. Germline V CDR1 and CDR2: MDHEN, SYDVKM. The CDR3 protein is CASSPRRSEAFF. In nucleotides, the CDR3 is TGTGCCAGCAGTCCCCGGCGGTCAGAAGCTTTCTTT.

Only a few counts were recorded for this clone. This chain joins TRBV5-1 and TRBJ2-3, with D perhaps matching TRBD2 (5 bases). This CDR3 has 14 residues. In germline, CDR1 is SGHRS, CDR2 YFSETQ. V dropped 5 bases and J dropped 2 bases, with 12 bases sitting between them. The CDR3 DNA follows: TGCGCCAGCAGGGAGGACCGTACCACAGATACGCAGTATTTT. Amino acids: CASREDRTTDTQYF.

This clone appeared once. V and J are TRBV5-1 and TRBJ1-3, with D possibly TRBD1 on 6 matching bases. CDR1 SGHRS and CDR2 YFSETQ come from the germline V gene. The CDR3 consists of 16 residues. Trimming pared 2 bases from V and 1 base from J, leaving 13 bases between. CDR3 in amino acids: CASSLLTGLSGNTIYF. CDR3 DNA: TGCGCCAGCAGCTTATTGACAGGCCTATCTGGAAACACCATATATTTT.

The CDR3 loop reads CASSLGTGLSNEKLFF. In nucleotides, the CDR3 is TGTGCCAGCAGCTTAGGTACAGGGCTGTCTAATGAAAAACTGTTTTTT. This chain joins TRBV7-9 and TRBJ1-4; tentative D call: TRBD1 (6 bases). V dropped 1 base and J dropped 3 bases, with 12 bases sitting between them. Per the germline V gene, CDR1 is SEHNR and CDR2 is FQNEAQ (reference sequence). The CDR3 sequence is 16 residues long.